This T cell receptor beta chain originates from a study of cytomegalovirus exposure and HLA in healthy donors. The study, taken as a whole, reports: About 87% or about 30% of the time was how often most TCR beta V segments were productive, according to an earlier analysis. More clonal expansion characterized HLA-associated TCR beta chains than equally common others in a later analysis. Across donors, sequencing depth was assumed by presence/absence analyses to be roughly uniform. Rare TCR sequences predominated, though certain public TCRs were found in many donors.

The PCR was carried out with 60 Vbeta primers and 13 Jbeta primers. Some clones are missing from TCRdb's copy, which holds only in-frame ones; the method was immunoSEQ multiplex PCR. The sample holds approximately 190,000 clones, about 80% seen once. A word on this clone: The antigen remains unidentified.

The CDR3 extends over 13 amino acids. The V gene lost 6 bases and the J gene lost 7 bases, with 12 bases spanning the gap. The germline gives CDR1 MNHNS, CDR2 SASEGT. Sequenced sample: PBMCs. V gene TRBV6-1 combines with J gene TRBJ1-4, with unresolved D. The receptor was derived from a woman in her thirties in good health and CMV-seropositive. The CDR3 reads CASSPGQVEKLFF. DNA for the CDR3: TGTGCCAGCAGCCCCGGCCAGGTTGAAAAACTGTTTTTT.